This T cell receptor (beta chain) was profiled in a study of blood T cell repertoires in COVID-19. The overall study: T cells, B-cell-depleted T cells, or PBMCs provided the cDNA or gDNA that served as material.

V shed 11 bases, J shed 0 bases, and the junction held 8 bases outside the gene matches. Germline V CDR1 and CDR2: SNHLY, FYNNEI. The CDR3 runs to 14 residues. This clone has more than one count but fewer than ten. The authors' processing: Using reference gene primer amplification, nucleated cell counts were estimated. Clones were read by immunoSEQ multiplex PCR, and TCRdb kept only the in-frame ones, dropping some. That table is the source of V, J and clone size, and D and trimming were worked out from the DNA. The sample includes about 140,000 clones, about four fifths of them seen just once. The TCR sequence derives from a man between 65 and 85 years old who had recovered from COVID-19. The specimen was peripheral blood. The gene calls are TRBV2 and TRBJ1-2; TRBD1 aligns across 8 bases. The CDR3 coding sequence is TGTGCCTTTCAGGGGGCAGGCTCTAACTATGGCTACACCTTC. It specifies CAFQGAGSNYGYTF.